The clone carrying this T cell receptor (beta chain) was picked up a small number of times. The CDR3 totals 14 residues. V was shortened by 7 bases and J by 2 bases, with 11 bases between the two germline ends. Germline CDR1 KGHDR, CDR2 SFDVKD. In the original workflow: Amplification of reference gene primers provided the estimated nucleated cell counts. TCRdb keeps only in-frame clones here, not all; method: immunoSEQ multiplex PCR. V, J and clone size are taken as reported in that table, and D and trimming were inferred from the DNA itself. The table records tens of thousands of clones, roughly four fifths of them present only once. The data are from a study of blood T cell repertoires in COVID-19. For the study at large: Sample material is recorded as cDNA or gDNA derived from T cells, B-cell-depleted T cells, or PBMCs.

A Seattle source enrolled patients during active infection and followed them longitudinally. The TCR was taken from a man at least 80 years old with COVID-19, enrolled during active disease. The rearrangement links TRBV24-1 to TRBJ2-1; D remains ambiguous. Material for sequencing was peripheral blood. The CDR3 DNA follows: TGTGCCACCAGCGACATCGCCCCCTACAATGAGCAGTTCTTC. Amino acid sequence: CATSDIAPYNEQFF.